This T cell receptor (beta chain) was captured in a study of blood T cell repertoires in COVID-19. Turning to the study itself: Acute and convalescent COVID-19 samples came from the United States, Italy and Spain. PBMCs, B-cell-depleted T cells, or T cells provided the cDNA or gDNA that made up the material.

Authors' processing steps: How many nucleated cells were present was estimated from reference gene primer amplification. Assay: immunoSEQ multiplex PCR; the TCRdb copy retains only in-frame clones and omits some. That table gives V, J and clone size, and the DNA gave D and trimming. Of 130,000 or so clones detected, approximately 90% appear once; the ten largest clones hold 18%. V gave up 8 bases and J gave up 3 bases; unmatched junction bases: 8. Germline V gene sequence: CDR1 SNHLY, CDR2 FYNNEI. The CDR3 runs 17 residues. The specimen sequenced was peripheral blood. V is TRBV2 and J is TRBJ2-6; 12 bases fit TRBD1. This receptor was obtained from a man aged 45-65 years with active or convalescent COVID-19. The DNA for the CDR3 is TGTGCCAGCCGACGCGGGACAGGGGGCTATGGGGCCAACGTCCTGACTTTC. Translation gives CASRRGTGGYGANVLTF.